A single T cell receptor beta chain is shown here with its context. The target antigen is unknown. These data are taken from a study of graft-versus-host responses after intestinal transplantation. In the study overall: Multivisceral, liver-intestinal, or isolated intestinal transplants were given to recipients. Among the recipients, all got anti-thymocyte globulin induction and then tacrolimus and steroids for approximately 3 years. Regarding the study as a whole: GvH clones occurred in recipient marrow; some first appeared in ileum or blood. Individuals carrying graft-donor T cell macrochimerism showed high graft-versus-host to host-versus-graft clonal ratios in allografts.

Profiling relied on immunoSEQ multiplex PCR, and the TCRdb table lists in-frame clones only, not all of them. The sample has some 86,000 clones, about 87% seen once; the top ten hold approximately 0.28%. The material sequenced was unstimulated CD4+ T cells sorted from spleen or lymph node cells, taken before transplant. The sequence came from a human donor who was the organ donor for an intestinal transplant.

CDR3 bases: TGTGCCTGGAGTCAATCCTTCCGGGATTTGGCAGAGACCCAGTACTTC. Protein product: CAWSQSFRDLAETQYF. The V call is TRBV30, the J call TRBJ2-5, with D possibly TRBD2 on 5 matching bases. Germline V gives CDR1 GTSNPN, CDR2 SVGIG (reference sequence). V was shortened by 2 bases and J by 4 bases, with 20 bases between the two germline ends. The length of the CDR3 is 16 residues.